The 9 T cell receptor beta chains presented below share a single source sample, sequenced in a study of T-cell memory formation after mild COVID-19. MiXCR was run by TCRdb on the 5' RACE reads, yielding one entry per CDR3 protein. The repertoire has around 510,000 distinct CDR3 sequences, about a fifth of them found once; the top ten carry approximately 8%. Material for sequencing was PBMCs or a T cell subset sorted from them (not recorded which). The receptors shown here come from an adult woman who had mild COVID-19 (a few samples of this study predate the infection). Cell type and time point are not known.

This chain links TRBV19 with TRBJ1-5, with TRBD1 identical over 11 bases. Trimming cost V 3 bases and J 6 bases; bases outside gene matches: 7. CDR1 is LNHDA, CDR2 SQIVND, per germline (reference sequence). CDR3 size: 16 residues. The CDR3 here is CASSIPSGTGGQPQHF. In DNA form, the CDR3 reads TGTGCCAGTAGTATCCCCTCCGGGACAGGGGGTCAGCCCCAGCATTTT. Looking up the rest from reference TRBV19 and TRBJ1-5 gives the full variable domain: DGGITQSPKYLFRKEGQNVTLSCEQNLNHDAMYWYRQDPGQGLRLIYYSQIVNDFQKGDIAEGYSVSREKKESFPLTVTSAQKNPTAFYLCASSIPSGTGGQPQHFGDGTRLSIL.

The table lists this clonotype with a few counts. The chain joins TRBV4-1 to TRBJ1-1; 12 bases line up with TRBD1. Germline CDR1 MGHRA, CDR2 YSYEKL. The CDR3 loop spans 20 amino acids. V shed 3 bases and J 3 bases; nucleotides not matched to a gene: 17. As DNA, the CDR3 is TGCGCCAGCAGCCAGGGGAGATCGGTAGGGGACAGGGGGCGATACACTGAAGCTTTCTTT. Its protein is CASSQGRSVGDRGRYTEAFF.

The V call is TRBV3-1, the J call TRBJ2-7; D is possibly TRBD1 (6 bases). V gave up 4 bases and J gave up 0 bases, with 19 bases separating them. The germline gives CDR1 LGHDT, CDR2 YNNKEL (reference sequence). The CDR3 is 17 residues long. CDR3 sequence (DNA): TGTGCCAGCAGCCGTGCTCTCTCAGGGGCGAGCTCCTACGAGCAGTACTTC. Its translation is CASSRALSGASSYEQYF.

This clonotype has a handful of counts. This chain links TRBV5-4 with TRBJ2-7, with a tentative D call TRBD2 (6 bases). CDR3 length: 15 amino acids. Germline V gene lookup returns CDR1 SGHNT and CDR2 YYREEE (reference sequence). The V end lost 4 bases, the J end lost 4 bases, and 18 bases lay between the germline ends. The CDR3 coding sequence is TGTGCCAGCAGCCCGGGCGGAGGGGTGCTTTACGAGCAGTACTTC. Translation gives CASSPGGGVLYEQYF.

The rearrangement uses TRBV18 and TRBJ2-1; 8 bases fit TRBD2. The CDR3 is 15 amino acids. Trimming cost V 3 bases and J 7 bases; bases outside gene matches: 8. The germline CDR1 and CDR2 sequences are KGHSH and LQKENI. The CDR3 DNA is TGTGCCAGCTCACCGTCTGCGGGGGGACCTAATGAGCAGTTCTTC. Translating it yields CASSPSAGGPNEQFF.

Only a few counts were recorded for this clonotype. The chain recombines TRBV7-2 with TRBJ2-3; 9 bases align to TRBD2. CDR3 length: 15 amino acids. Germline V gene data show CDR1 as SGHTA and CDR2 as FQGNSA. V was clipped by 2 bases and J by 6 bases; unmatched bases: 6. CDR3 DNA sequence: TGTGCCAGCAGCTTACGCGGGAGGGAGGCGGATACGCAGTATTTT. Translation: CASSLRGREADTQYF.

The chain carries TRBV5-1 and TRBJ2-4, with D possibly matching TRBD2 (5 bases). Trimming removed 0 bases at V and 1 base at J, with 14 bases between. The CDR3 contains 17 residues. Germline values: CDR1 SGHRS, CDR2 YFSETQ. The chain's CDR3 is CASSLDGTRSAKNIQYF. The CDR3 region has the DNA TGCGCCAGCAGCTTGGACGGCACTAGGTCGGCCAAAAACATTCAGTACTTC.

This clonotype was counted only a few times. The gene calls are TRBV5-1 and TRBJ2-5; TRBD2 matches at 12 bases. Per germline, CDR1 SGHRS and CDR2 YFSETQ. The CDR3 spans 21 residues. V lost 1 base, J lost 5 bases, and 21 bases stayed unmatched. CDR3 sequence reads: CASSLLAPNGLTSGRRETQYF. The CDR3 region has the DNA TGCGCCAGCAGCTTGTTAGCCCCGAACGGTCTGACTAGCGGGAGACGGGAGACCCAGTACTTC.

This sequence joins TRBV6-2 or TRBV6-3 and TRBJ2-1, with 8 positions matching TRBD1. V gave up 6 bases and J gave up 8 bases; unmatched junction bases: 3. Germline V gives CDR1 MNHEY, CDR2 SVGEGT. This CDR3 contains 12 residues. The CDR3 region is CASRQGVHEQFF. In DNA, the CDR3 is TGTGCCAGCAGACAGGGGGTCCATGAGCAGTTCTTC.